This T cell receptor (beta chain) appears in the sequencing data of a study of blood T cell repertoires in COVID-19. Study-level information: The United States, Italy and Spain supplied acute and convalescent COVID-19 samples. The analysed material was cDNA or gDNA that came from T cells, B-cell-depleted T cells, or PBMCs.

Clones were read by immunoSEQ multiplex PCR, and TCRdb kept only the in-frame ones, dropping some. This sample has roughly 430,000 clones; roughly 90% occur once, and the top ten carry 1.2% to 1.5%. The sequence derives from a woman between 18 and 29 years old who had been exposed to COVID-19. Sequencing was done on a sample of PBMCs or T cells enriched from blood (not recorded which).

The CDR3 spells CASSDSGGTGSPLHF. DNA of the CDR3: TGTGCCAGCAGTGACTCGGGGGGGACTGGGTCACCCCTCCACTTT. The rearrangement links TRBV6-4 to TRBJ1-6; a weak D match, TRBD1 (5 bases). Germline CDR1 reads MRHNA; CDR2 reads SNTAGT. V was cut by 0 bases and J by 10 bases, with 13 bases left in between. This CDR3 has 15 residues.